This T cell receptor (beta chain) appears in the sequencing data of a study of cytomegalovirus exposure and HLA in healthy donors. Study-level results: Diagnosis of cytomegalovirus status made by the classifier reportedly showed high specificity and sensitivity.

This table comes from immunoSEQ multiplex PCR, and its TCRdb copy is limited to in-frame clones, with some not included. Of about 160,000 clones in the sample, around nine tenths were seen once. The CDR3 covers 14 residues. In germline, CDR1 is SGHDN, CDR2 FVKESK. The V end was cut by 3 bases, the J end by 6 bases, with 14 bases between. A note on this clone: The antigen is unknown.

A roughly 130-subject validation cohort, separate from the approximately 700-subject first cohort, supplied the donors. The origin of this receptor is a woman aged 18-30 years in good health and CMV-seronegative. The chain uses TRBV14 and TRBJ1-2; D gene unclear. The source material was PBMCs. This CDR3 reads CASSQVRTRDGYTF. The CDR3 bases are TGTGCCAGCAGCCAGGTCAGGACGAGGGATGGCTACACCTTC.